The 22 T cell receptor beta chains below all came from one sample that was sequenced in a study of blood T cell repertoires in COVID-19. Clones were sequenced by immunoSEQ multiplex PCR, and TCRdb holds only the in-frame ones, with some missing. The table records around 77,000 clones, 82% of them present only once. Sample: peripheral blood. The receptors were gathered from a human donor in a cohort sampled during active COVID-19.

The chain combines TRBV5-8 with TRBJ1-4; TRBD1 is a possible D gene (6 bases). Trimming shortened V by 4 bases and J by 10 bases, and 23 bases separated the two germline ends. The CDR3 is made up of 16 amino acids. The germline V gene has CDR1 SGHTS and CDR2 YDEGEE. The CDR3 DNA follows: TGTGCCAGCAGCCGGGACAAGTCTCAATCGTTCCGAAAACTGTTTTTT. Protein product: CASSRDKSQSFRKLFF. The entire variable domain, with the rest obtained from reference TRBV5-8 and TRBJ1-4, is as follows: EAGVTQSPTHLIKTRGQQATLRCSPISGHTSVYWYQQALGLGLQFLLWYDEGEERNRGNFPPRFSGRQFPNYSSELNVNALELEDSALYLCASSRDKSQSFRKLFFGSGTQLSVL.

This chain links TRBV6-5 with TRBJ1-1; D uncertain. Germline V lookup: CDR1 MNHEY, CDR2 SVGAGI. This CDR3 is built from 13 residues. V was trimmed by 0 bases and J by 5 bases, leaving 7 bases between them. In DNA, the CDR3 is TGTGCCAGCAGTTACTCGAGCAGGACTGAAGCTTTCTTT. Translation: CASSYSSRTEAFF.

This chain uses TRBV19 with TRBJ1-1; D gene ambiguous. With 7 bases removed from V and 2 bases from J, the gap between germline ends came to 11 bases. The CDR3 sequence is 13 residues long. Germline V gene sequence: CDR1 LNHDA, CDR2 SQIVND (reference sequence). The CDR3 loop reads CASTQRDNTEAFF. CDR3 coding DNA: TGTGCCAGTACCCAGAGGGATAACACTGAAGCTTTCTTT. The complete variable domain, with remaining parts taken from reference TRBV19 and TRBJ1-1, reads DGGITQSPKYLFRKEGQNVTLSCEQNLNHDAMYWYRQDPGQGLRLIYYSQIVNDFQKGDIAEGYSVSREKKESFPLTVTSAQKNPTAFYLCASTQRDNTEAFFGQGTRLTVV.

As DNA, the CDR3 is TGTGCCAGCAGCAAAGGTCCCGGGGGCTCTGGAAACACCATATATTTT. Protein product: CASSKGPGGSGNTIYF. The chain combines TRBV21-1 with TRBJ1-3. TRBV21-1 is given as a pseudogene. The CDR3 consists of 16 residues.

This clone occurred once. V is TRBV10-2 and J is TRBJ2-7, with 12 bases aligning to TRBD1. There are 16 residues in the CDR3. Per the germline V gene, CDR1 is WSHSY and CDR2 is SAAADI. After removal of 3 bases from V and 1 base from J, the junction contained 4 bases not matched to a gene. CDR3 sequence reads: CASSDPGQGASYEQYF. The DNA of the CDR3 is TGCGCCAGCAGTGACCCGGGACAGGGGGCTTCCTACGAGCAGTACTTC.

The chain uses TRBV6-2 or TRBV6-3 and TRBJ1-6; D not resolved. In germline, CDR1 is MNHEY, CDR2 SVGEGT. The CDR3 is 15 amino acids. V shed 4 bases and J shed 7 bases, with 14 bases lying between them. CDR3 sequence: CASSSRREANSPLHF. The CDR3 bases are TGTGCCAGCAGTTCCAGACGGGAGGCAAATTCACCCCTCCACTTT.

CDR3 in amino acids: CASSLTGGPTYEQYF. In DNA form, the CDR3 reads TGTGCCAGCAGCTTAACAGGGGGTCCCACCTACGAGCAGTACTTC. J is TRBJ2-7 and V is TRBV7-3; a weak D match, TRBD1 (6 bases). Trimming took 0 bases from V and 2 from J, leaving 11 bases between them. The CDR3 extends over 15 amino acids. Germline CDR1 SGHTA, CDR2 FQGTGA.

The chain links TRBV4-3 to TRBJ1-6; the D is unclear. This CDR3 has 14 amino acids. The V end lost 0 bases, the J end lost 6 bases, and 6 bases lay between the germline ends. CDR1 is LGHNA, CDR2 YSLEER, per germline. In nucleotides, the CDR3 is TGCGCCAGCAGCCAAGATTCTCGTAATTCACCCCTCCACTTT. Translation gives CASSQDSRNSPLHF.

The V and J genes are TRBV5-1 and TRBJ2-3; 12 bases are shared with TRBD2. Germline loops: CDR1 SGHRS, CDR2 YFSETQ. This CDR3 is 17 amino acids long. The junction had 10 bases not matched to a gene; V was cut back by 4 bases and J by 4 bases. The CDR3 sequence is CASSEGRTSGAADTQYF. The CDR3 bases are TGCGCCAGCAGCGAGGGAAGGACTAGCGGGGCCGCAGATACGCAGTATTTT.

This clone was seen only once. The J gene is TRBJ1-4, the V gene TRBV4-3; 8 nucleotides agree with TRBD1. The J segment lost 8 bases and the V segment lost 0 bases, leaving 11 bases of the junction unmatched. Germline loops: CDR1 LGHNA, CDR2 YSLEER. CDR3 length: 17 amino acids. Here the CDR3 DNA reads TGCGCCAGCAGCCAAGATCAGGGGGCGGGAGGGGTAGAAAAACTGTTTTTT. Translated, it gives CASSQDQGAGGVEKLFF.

This clone was recorded once. The gene calls are TRBV2 and TRBJ2-1; D gene unclear. The CDR3 has 13 amino acids. The V end was cut by 1 base, the J end by 9 bases, with 10 bases between. CDR1 and CDR2 (germline): SNHLY, FYNNEI. CDR3 coding DNA: TGTGCCAGCAGTGAAGAAACAGACGCTGAGCAGTTCTTC. Its protein product is CASSEETDAEQFF.

The chain uses TRBV5-1 and TRBJ2-4; a possible D gene is TRBD1 (6 bases). Trimming removed 4 bases at V and 4 bases at J, with 9 bases between. The germline gives CDR1 SGHRS, CDR2 YFSETQ. CDR3 size: 13 residues. The CDR3 is CASSPGQKNIQYF. For the CDR3, the DNA is TGCGCCAGCAGCCCCGGACAGAAAAACATTCAGTACTTC.

This clone was detected only once. The gene calls are TRBV10-3 and TRBJ2-7; TRBD2 is a possible D gene (5 bases). Trimming shortened V by 4 bases and J by 6 bases, and 13 bases separated the two germline ends. Germline V gives CDR1 ENHRY, CDR2 SYGVKD. This CDR3 comprises 13 residues. The DNA of the CDR3 is TGTGCCATCAGTGTGGGCGGGTCGGCCGAGCAGTACTTC. Translation: CAISVGGSAEQYF.

This clone was seen once. The chain carries TRBV6-6 and TRBJ2-7; weak D call: TRBD2 (5 bases). Germline CDR1 and CDR2: MNHNY and SVGAGI (reference sequence). The CDR3 contains 17 residues. V lost 5 bases and J lost 2, with 22 bases in between. The CDR3 sequence is CASSHLPAGPNPYEQYF. The CDR3 bases are TGTGCCAGCAGTCACCTCCCGGCGGGTCCGAACCCCTACGAGCAGTACTTC.

J is TRBJ2-7 and V is TRBV11-2; 8 nucleotides match TRBD1. The junction had 8 bases not matched to a gene; V was cut back by 5 bases and J by 2 bases. Germline V gene data show CDR1 as SGHAT and CDR2 as FQNNGV. The CDR3 spans 15 residues. CDR3 nucleotide sequence: TGTGCCAGCAGCCCGACAGGGGCCTCACCCTACGAGCAGTACTTC. It yields the protein CASSPTGASPYEQYF.

The chain uses TRBV7-3 and TRBJ2-1; 10 bases agree with TRBD2. This CDR3 contains 15 residues. The junction had 6 bases not matched to a gene; V was cut back by 6 bases and J by 4 bases. Looked up from germline, CDR1 is SGHTA and CDR2 is FQGTGA. In DNA form, the CDR3 reads TGTGCCAGCAGTGCTAGCGGGGGCGTATACAATGAGCAGTTCTTC. Encoded protein: CASSASGGVYNEQFF.

In this sample, this clone turned up once. The genes are TRBV7-7 and TRBJ2-2; 14 bases are shared with TRBD2. Germline values: CDR1 SSHAT, CDR2 FNYEAQ (reference sequence). The ends lost 5 bases at V and 1 base at J; junction bases unmatched: 6. The CDR3 is 18 amino acids. The CDR3 region has the DNA TGTGCCAGCAGCCCTGGACTAGCGGGGGGCCTGAACACCGGGGAGCTGTTTTTT. Translation: CASSPGLAGGLNTGELFF.

The rearrangement links TRBV6-2 or TRBV6-3 to TRBJ2-2; no definite D call. CDR1 is MNHEY, CDR2 SVGEGT, per germline. With 2 bases removed from V and 0 bases from J, the gap between germline ends came to 13 bases. There are 17 residues in the CDR3. The CDR3 is CASSYVRQVPNTGELFF. The CDR3 region has the DNA TGTGCCAGCAGTTACGTTCGGCAGGTTCCGAACACCGGGGAGCTGTTTTTT.

The J gene is TRBJ1-2, the V gene TRBV9; perhaps TRBD1 as D (5 bases). Germline values: CDR1 SGDLS, CDR2 YYNGEE. Trimming took off 4 bases at V and 7 bases at J, with 20 bases between the two ends. CDR3 length equals 15 residues. Here the CDR3 reads CASSPQGGPIGGYTF. The DNA for the CDR3 is TGTGCCAGCAGCCCCCAGGGTGGGCCTATTGGTGGCTACACCTTC.

This chain links TRBV21-1 with TRBJ2-1; TRBD2, the table's D call, was not compared with the DNA. TRBV21-1 counts as a pseudogene. The CDR3 sequence is 15 residues long. CDR3: CASSKGLAVYNEQFF. The CDR3 DNA reads TGTGCCAGCAGCAAGGGACTAGCGGTTTACAATGAGCAGTTCTTC.

The V call is TRBV15, the J call TRBJ2-7; D perhaps matches TRBD2 (5 bases). Germline V gene sequence: CDR1 LNHNV, CDR2 YYDKDF (reference sequence). Deletions cut 3 bases from V and 6 bases from J, with 21 bases between. CDR3 size: 16 residues. The CDR3, as DNA: TGTGCCACCAGCAGGGGCTGGGGAGCCAAGAGCCCCGAGCAGTACTTC. This encodes CATSRGWGAKSPEQYF.

The V and J genes are TRBV10-2 and TRBJ1-2; 12 bases are a match to TRBD1. The germline CDR1 and CDR2 sequences are WSHSY and SAAADI. The V and J ends lost 7 bases and 6 bases, in that order; junction bases with no gene match: 6. The CDR3 covers 14 residues. The CDR3 DNA follows: TGCGCCAGCAAACCGGGACAGGGGGCGAATGGCTACACCTTC. It encodes CASKPGQGANGYTF.